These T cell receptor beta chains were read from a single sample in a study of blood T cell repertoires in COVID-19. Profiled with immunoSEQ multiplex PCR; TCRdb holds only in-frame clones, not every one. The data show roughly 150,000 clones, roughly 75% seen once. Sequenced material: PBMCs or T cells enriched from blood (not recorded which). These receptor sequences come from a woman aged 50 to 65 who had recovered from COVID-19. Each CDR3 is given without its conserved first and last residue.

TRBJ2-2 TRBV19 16 ASSFSSGLAGSYWELF
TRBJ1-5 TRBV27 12 ASRPTGENQPQH
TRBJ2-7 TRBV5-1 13 ASSFGTGGSYEQY
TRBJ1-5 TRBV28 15 ASSPTGWGYSNQPQH
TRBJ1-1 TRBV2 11 ASNLQGATEAF
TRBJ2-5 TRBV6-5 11 ASTRPGGETQY
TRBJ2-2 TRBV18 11 ASSPVGGGELF
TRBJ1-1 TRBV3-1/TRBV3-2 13 ASSPGHGANTEAF
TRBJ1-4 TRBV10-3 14 AISESQTGPGEKLF
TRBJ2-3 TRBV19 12 ASSIVGATDTQY
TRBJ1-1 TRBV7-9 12 ASSFLQGDAEAF
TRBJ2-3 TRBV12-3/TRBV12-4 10 ASSLGEGTQY
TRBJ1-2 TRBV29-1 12 SVPLSGQGVGYT
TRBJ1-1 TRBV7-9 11 ASSLQGTAGAF
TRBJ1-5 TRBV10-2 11 ASSGQFNQPQH
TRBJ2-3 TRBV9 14 ASSVDTSGFTDTQY
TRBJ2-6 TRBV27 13 ASKDSRSGANVLT
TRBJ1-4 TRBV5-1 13 ASSLEGTVGEKLF
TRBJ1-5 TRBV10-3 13 AIRQGKDSNQPQH
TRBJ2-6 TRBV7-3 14 ASSLTSGGGANVLT
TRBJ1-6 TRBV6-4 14 ASSESPGPGDSPLH
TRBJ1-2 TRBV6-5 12 ASSYLGHPRGYT
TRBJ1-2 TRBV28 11 ASSYGQYYGYT
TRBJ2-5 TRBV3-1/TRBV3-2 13 ASSRASGGGETQY
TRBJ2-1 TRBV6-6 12 ASSGQINYNEQF
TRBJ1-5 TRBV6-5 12 ASTRTAGDQPQH
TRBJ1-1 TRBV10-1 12 ASSESRTDTEAF